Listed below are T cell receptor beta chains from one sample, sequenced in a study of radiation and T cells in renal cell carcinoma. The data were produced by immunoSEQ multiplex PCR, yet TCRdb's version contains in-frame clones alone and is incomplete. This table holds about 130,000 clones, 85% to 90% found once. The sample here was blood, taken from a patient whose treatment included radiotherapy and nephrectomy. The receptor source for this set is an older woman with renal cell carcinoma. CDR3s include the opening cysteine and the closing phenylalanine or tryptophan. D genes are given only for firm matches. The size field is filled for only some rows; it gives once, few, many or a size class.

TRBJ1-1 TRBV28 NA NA CASSLNRAGANGVAFF TGTGCCAGCAGTTTAAACCGGGCAGGGGCCAACGGAGTAGCTTTCTTT
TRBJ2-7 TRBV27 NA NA CASSLRGGGAAEQYF TGTGCCAGCAGTTTACGCGGTGGGGGGGCCGCCGAGCAGTACTTC
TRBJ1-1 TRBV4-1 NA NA CASSQVLANTEAFF TGCGCCAGCAGCCAAGTACTGGCGAACACTGAAGCTTTCTTT
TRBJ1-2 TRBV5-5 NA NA CASSLDPGVGYGYTF TGTGCCAGCAGCTTGGATCCGGGGGTAGGATATGGCTACACCTTC
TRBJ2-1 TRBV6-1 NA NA CASSDRDFSTVYNEQFF TGTGCCAGCAGTGACCGGGACTTTAGCACGGTCTACAATGAGCAGTTCTTC
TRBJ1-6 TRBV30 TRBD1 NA CAWSVATGINSPLHF TGTGCCTGGAGTGTCGCGACAGGGATTAATTCACCCCTCCACTTT
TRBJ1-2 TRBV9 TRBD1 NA CASSAATGASSSYGYTF TGTGCCAGCAGCGCTGCGACAGGGGCGTCGTCGAGTTATGGCTACACCTTC
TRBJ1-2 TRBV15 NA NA CATSEAANYGYTF TGTGCCACCAGCGAGGCCGCGAACTATGGCTACACCTTC
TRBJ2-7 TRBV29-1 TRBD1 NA CSVDRGFEQYF TGCAGCGTGGACAGGGGTTTCGAGCAGTACTTC
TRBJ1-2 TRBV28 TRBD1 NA CASKAGTGYSGYTF TGTGCCAGCAAGGCCGGGACAGGGTATTCTGGCTACACCTTC
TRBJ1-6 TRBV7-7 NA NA CASSPDPESPLHF TGTGCTAGCAGCCCGGACCCCGAAAGTCCCCTCCACTTT
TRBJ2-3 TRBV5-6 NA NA CASSLPWDTQYF TGTGCCAGCAGCTTGCCCTGGGATACGCAGTATTTT
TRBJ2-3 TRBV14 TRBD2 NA CASSQIAGNTDTQYF TGTGCCAGCAGCCAAATAGCGGGGAATACAGATACGCAGTATTTT
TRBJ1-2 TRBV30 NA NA CAWSQQVEYGYTF TGTGCCTGGAGTCAACAGGTTGAGTATGGCTACACCTTC
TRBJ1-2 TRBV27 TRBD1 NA CASSPNPGQRSNYGYAF TGTGCCAGCAGTCCGAATCCGGGACAGAGGTCTAACTATGGCTACGCCTTC
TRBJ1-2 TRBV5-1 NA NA CASSFRVGYGYTF TGCGCCAGCAGCTTCAGGGTAGGCTATGGCTACACCTTC
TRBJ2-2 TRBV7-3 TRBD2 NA CASSPSGLAGGRTGELFF TGTGCCAGCAGCCCCTCGGGACTAGCGGGGGGGCGCACCGGGGAGCTGTTTTTT
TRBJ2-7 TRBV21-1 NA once CASRWTGRNEQYF TGTGCCAGCAGGTGGACAGGGAGGAACGAGCAGTACTTC
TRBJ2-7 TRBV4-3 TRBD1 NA CASSQDNQGAREQYF TGCGCCAGCAGCCAAGATAACCAGGGGGCGAGGGAGCAGTACTTC
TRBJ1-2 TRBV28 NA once CASSPGAGGYTF TGTGCCAGCAGCCCCGGGGCGGGGGGCTACACCTTC
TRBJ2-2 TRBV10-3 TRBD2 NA CAISAWGGADTGELFF TGTGCCATCAGTGCCTGGGGAGGGGCCGACACCGGGGAGCTGTTTTTT
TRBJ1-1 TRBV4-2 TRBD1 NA CASSPWTGRATEAFF TGTGCCAGCAGCCCCTGGACAGGGAGGGCCACTGAAGCTTTCTTT
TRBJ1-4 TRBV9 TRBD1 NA CASSVGQGAWANEKLFF TGTGCCAGCAGCGTAGGACAGGGGGCTTGGGCTAATGAAAAACTGTTTTTT
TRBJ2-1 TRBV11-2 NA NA CASSLAGGQYYNEQFF TGTGCCAGCAGCTTAGCCGGGGGACAGTACTACAATGAGCAGTTCTTC
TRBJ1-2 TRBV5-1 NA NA CASSHTGPHGYTF TGCGCCAGCAGCCATACAGGTCCGCATGGCTACACCTTC
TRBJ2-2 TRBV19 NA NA CASRERVGNTGELFF TGTGCCAGTAGGGAGAGGGTGGGGAACACCGGGGAGCTGTTTTTT
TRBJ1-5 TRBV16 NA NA CASSQYQGLQGQPQHF TGTGCCAGCAGCCAATACCAGGGGTTACAGGGTCAGCCCCAGCATTTT
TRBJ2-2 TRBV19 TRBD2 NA CASSINSGGAGELFF TGTGCCAGTAGTATTAATAGCGGGGGGGCCGGGGAGCTGTTTTTT
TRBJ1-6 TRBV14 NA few CASSPLGRGNSPLHF TGTGCCAGCAGCCCTCTTGGCAGGGGCAATTCACCCCTCCACTTT
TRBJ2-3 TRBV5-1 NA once CASSRDSTDTQYF TGCGCCAGCAGCCGGGACAGCACAGATACGCAGTATTTT
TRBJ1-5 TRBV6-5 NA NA CASSWRENNQPQHF TGTGCCAGCAGCTGGCGGGAAAACAATCAGCCCCAGCATTTT
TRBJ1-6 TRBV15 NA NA CATRGSYNSPLHF TGTGCCACCAGGGGCTCCTATAATTCACCCCTCCACTTT
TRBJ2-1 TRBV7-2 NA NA CASSFNYRAGNEQFF TGTGCCAGCAGCTTCAATTACAGGGCAGGGAATGAGCAGTTCTTC
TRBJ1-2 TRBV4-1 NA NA CASSQPGQKNYGYTF TGCGCCAGCAGCCAACCGGGACAAAAGAACTATGGCTACACCTTC
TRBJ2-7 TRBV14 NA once CASSQAGASNSYEQYF TGTGCCAGCAGCCAAGCCGGCGCTTCGAACTCCTACGAGCAGTACTTC
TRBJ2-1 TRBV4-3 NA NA CASSQERLYGREQFF TGCGCCAGCAGCCAAGAGAGGTTGTATGGCCGTGAGCAGTTCTTC
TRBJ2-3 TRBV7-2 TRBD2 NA CASSLAGVGDTQYF TGTGCCAGCAGCCTAGCGGGGGTGGGAGATACGCAGTATTTT
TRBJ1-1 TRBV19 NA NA CASSTFGHSEAFF TGTGCCAGTAGTACATTTGGGCACTCTGAAGCTTTCTTT
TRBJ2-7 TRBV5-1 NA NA CASSLETRAYEQYF TGCGCCAGCAGCTTGGAAACTAGAGCCTACGAGCAGTACTTC
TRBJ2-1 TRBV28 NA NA CASGIRNEQFF TGTGCCAGCGGAATTAGGAATGAGCAGTTCTTC
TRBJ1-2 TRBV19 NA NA CASRPGGGIYGYTF TGTGCCAGTAGGCCCGGGGGGGGAATCTATGGCTACACCTTC
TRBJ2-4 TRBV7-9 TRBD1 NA CASSLSGGDQYF TGTGCCAGCAGCTTGTCAGGGGGTGATCAGTACTTC
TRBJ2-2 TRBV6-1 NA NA CASSEAVLGVGNPGELFF TGTGCCAGCAGTGAAGCGGTTCTGGGAGTGGGGAACCCCGGGGAGCTGTTTTTT
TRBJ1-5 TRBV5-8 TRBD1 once CASSSSGQFNQPQHF TGTGCCAGCAGCTCCTCGGGACAGTTCAATCAGCCCCAGCATTTT
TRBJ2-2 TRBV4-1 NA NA CASSQATGGLNTGELFF TGCGCCAGCAGCCAAGCAACCGGGGGCCTAAACACCGGGGAGCTGTTTTTT